The 22 T cell receptor beta chains in this list originate from one sample, sequenced in a study of blood T cell repertoires in COVID-19. Assay used: immunoSEQ multiplex PCR; TCRdb lists only in-frame clones, some missing. The top ten clones hold under 35% of a sample with about 84,000 clones, approximately 86% of them seen once. Material for sequencing was peripheral blood. The receptors here all came from a woman of 80 years or more with acute or convalescent COVID-19.

The chain recombines TRBV28 with TRBJ2-6; TRBD2 might be the D (5 bases). The CDR3 totals 15 residues. Germline CDR1 reads MDHEN; CDR2 reads SYDVKM. Trimming removed 2 bases from V and 2 bases from J, with 7 bases in between. Here the CDR3 reads CASSLDGAGANVLTF. In DNA, the CDR3 is TGTGCCAGCAGTTTAGACGGGGCTGGGGCCAACGTCCTGACTTTC.

This chain joins TRBV5-5 and TRBJ1-6, with D perhaps TRBD1 (6 bases). The CDR3 runs to 12 residues. V lost 3 bases to trimming and J lost 8 bases, with 6 bases between them. The germline gives CDR1 SGHKS, CDR2 YYEKEE (reference sequence). The CDR3 bases are TGTGCCAGCAGCTGGACAGATTCACCCCTCCACTTT. Translating it yields CASSWTDSPLHF.

This clone was detected a few times. This rearrangement joins TRBV3-1 (or the pseudogene TRBV3-2) to TRBJ2-2; perhaps TRBD2 as D (5 bases). V lost 3 bases and J lost 2, with 7 bases in between. The V gene's germline CDR1 is LGHDT and CDR2 YNNKEL (reference sequence). The CDR3 contains 14 residues. DNA of the CDR3: TGTGCCAGCAGCCAGGGAGAAAACACCGGGGAGCTGTTTTTT. Translating gives CASSQGENTGELFF.

V and J are TRBV5-6 and TRBJ2-7; D call uncertain. The germline gives CDR1 SGHDT, CDR2 YYEEEE. The length of the CDR3 is 13 residues. Trimming left V 2 bases short and J 5 bases short, with 11 bases between. The CDR3 DNA is TGTGCCAGCAGCTTTATGGGCCCAGACGAGCAGTACTTC. Its protein is CASSFMGPDEQYF.

The chain recombines TRBV27 with TRBJ2-3; D might be TRBD2 (5 bases). Germline-derived CDR1 and CDR2 are MNHEY and SMNVEV (reference sequence). The CDR3 is 12 residues long. V gave up 5 bases and J gave up 5 bases, with 8 bases separating them. CDR3 sequence: CASSLRGDTQYF. Here the CDR3 DNA reads TGTGCCAGCAGTCTCCGGGGAGATACGCAGTATTTT.

This clone has only a few counts. This chain connects TRBV7-2 to TRBJ2-7; 9 nucleotides agree with TRBD2. The V and J ends lost 5 bases and 2 bases, in that order; junction bases with no gene match: 13. CDR1 and CDR2 (germline): SGHTA, FQGNSA. This CDR3 has 17 residues. The CDR3 sequence: CASSKTLSGSYPYEQYF. CDR3 nucleotide sequence: TGTGCCAGCAGCAAGACCCTTAGCGGGAGCTATCCCTACGAGCAGTACTTC.

The rearrangement uses TRBV28 and TRBJ2-3, with D maybe TRBD2 (6 bases). Germline assignment: CDR1 MDHEN and CDR2 SYDVKM. The V gene lost 4 bases and the J gene lost 10 bases, with 12 bases spanning the gap. CDR3 size: 12 residues. The CDR3 loop reads CASSSGGRAQYF. CDR3 DNA: TGTGCCAGCAGTTCCGGGGGACGGGCGCAGTATTTT.

The gene calls are TRBV2 and TRBJ2-5; perhaps TRBD1 as D (5 bases). This CDR3 comprises 13 residues. Per the germline V gene, CDR1 is SNHLY and CDR2 is FYNNEI. V was cut by 4 bases and J by 1 base, with 7 bases left in between. The CDR3 region has the DNA TGTGCCAGCAGTGGACAGACCCAAGAGACCCAGTACTTC. This sequence encodes CASSGQTQETQYF.

The chain recombines TRBV5-4 with TRBJ2-2; D might be TRBD2 (5 bases). From germline, CDR1 is SGHNT and CDR2 YYREEE (reference sequence). Trimming shortened V by 3 bases and J by 1 base, and 13 bases separated the two germline ends. There are 16 residues in the CDR3. CDR3 in amino acids: CASSSGATRNTGELFF. The CDR3 nucleotides are TGTGCCAGCAGCTCCGGCGCAACTAGGAACACCGGGGAGCTGTTTTTT. Drawing the rest from reference TRBV5-4 and TRBJ2-2, the complete variable domain is ETGVTQSPTHLIKTRGQQVTLRCSSQSGHNTVSWYQQALGQGPQFIFQYYREEENGRGNFPPRFSGLQFPNYSSELNVNALELDDSALYLCASSSGATRNTGELFFGEGSRLTVL.

The V and J genes are TRBV6-4 and TRBJ2-1, with 9 bases lining up with TRBD1. Trimming removed 3 bases from V and 7 bases from J; junction bases left unmatched: 4. Germline V gene sequence: CDR1 MRHNA, CDR2 SNTAGT. The CDR3 sequence is 14 residues long. This CDR3 reads CASSEGQGWNEQFF. The CDR3 DNA follows: TGTGCCAGCAGTGAGGGACAGGGTTGGAATGAGCAGTTCTTC.

This clone was detected a few times. The chain couples TRBV27 to TRBJ2-7, with D maybe TRBD2 (5 bases). CDR1 and CDR2 (germline): MNHEY, SMNVEV (reference sequence). Between the trimmed V and J ends, which lost 5 bases and 5 bases, there was a span of 13 bases. The CDR3 loop spans 13 amino acids. The chain's CDR3 is CASSPTRVDEQYF. The CDR3 DNA sequence: TGTGCCAGCAGTCCCACTAGGGTGGACGAGCAGTACTTC.

The chain uses TRBV29-1 and TRBJ2-3, with 12 bases fitting TRBD1. Looked up from germline, CDR1 is SQVTM and CDR2 is ANQGSEA. The CDR3 totals 14 residues. The CDR3 DNA reads TGCAGTACCACCGGGACAGGGGGCGAAGATACGCAGTATTTT. Protein product: CSTTGTGGEDTQYF.

This rearrangement joins TRBV11-1 to TRBJ1-1, with D maybe TRBD1 (6 bases). Germline values: CDR1 SGHAT, CDR2 FQDESV (reference sequence). CDR3 size: 13 residues. V shed 5 bases and J shed 1 base, with 8 bases lying between them. The CDR3 region is CASSQQGNTEAFF. The CDR3 DNA follows: TGTGCCAGCAGCCAACAGGGGAACACTGAAGCTTTCTTT.

In its sample, this clone was seen once. This chain links TRBV24-1 with TRBJ1-4; 8 nucleotides agree with TRBD1. The CDR3 totals 14 residues. Germline V gene data show CDR1 as KGHDR and CDR2 as SFDVKD. V shed 3 bases and J 8 bases; nucleotides not matched to a gene: 4. The CDR3 loop reads CATSDPRTGEKLFF. For the CDR3, the DNA is TGTGCCACCAGTGATCCCCGGACAGGGGAAAAACTGTTTTTT.

The chain has TRBV12-5 and TRBJ1-1; D is unresolved. V was trimmed by 0 bases and J by 3 bases, leaving 8 bases between them. Germline V gene lookup returns CDR1 LGHNT and CDR2 FRNRAP. CDR3 size: 14 residues. The CDR3 reads CASGLVPQDTEAFF. CDR3 bases: TGTGCTAGTGGTTTGGTACCCCAGGACACTGAAGCTTTCTTT.

The genes are TRBV3-1 (or the pseudogene TRBV3-2) and TRBJ2-3; 10 nucleotides align to TRBD2. This CDR3 has 17 residues. J was trimmed by 2 bases and V by 5 bases; bases with no gene match: 10. CDR1 is LGHDT and CDR2 is YNNKEL in the germline V gene (reference sequence). The DNA for the CDR3 is TGTGCCAGCAGCTCAAGCGCTAGCGGGAGTTCCACAGATACGCAGTATTTT. Encoded protein: CASSSSASGSSTDTQYF.

The rearrangement links TRBV24-1 to TRBJ2-3, with 9 bases identical to TRBD2. The CDR3 covers 15 residues. CDR1 is KGHDR and CDR2 is SFDVKD in the germline V gene. J was trimmed by 2 bases and V by 9 bases; bases with no gene match: 8. This CDR3 reads CATALGLANTDTQYF. DNA for the CDR3: TGTGCCACCGCCCTGGGACTAGCAAACACAGATACGCAGTATTTT.

The V gene is TRBV5-1, the J gene TRBJ1-3, with no clear D. This CDR3 contains 16 residues. Trimming took 4 bases from V and 6 from J, leaving 20 bases between them. The germline CDR1 and CDR2 sequences are SGHRS and YFSETQ. In DNA, the CDR3 is TGCGCCAGCAGCCTTTCCGGGTCACAAGTAGCAAACACCATATATTTT. Protein: CASSLSGSQVANTIYF.

CDR3 amino acids: CASSEQAKGVEQYF. The CDR3 DNA reads as TGCGCCAGCAGTGAGCAGGCTAAAGGGGTCGAGCAGTACTTC. The chain uses TRBV10-1 and TRBJ2-7, with a tentative D call TRBD1 (5 bases). The CDR3 totals 14 residues. Trimming pared 2 bases from V and 6 bases from J, leaving 14 bases between. The germline gives CDR1 WNHNN, CDR2 SYGVQD (reference sequence).

This chain uses TRBV18 with TRBJ1-3; 7 bases align to TRBD1. This CDR3 is built from 15 residues. Trimming removed 3 bases from V and 3 bases from J; junction bases left unmatched: 5. Germline V CDR1 and CDR2: KGHSH, LQKENI. Written as DNA, the CDR3 is TGTGCCAGCTCACCGTCTCAGGGGGTTGGAAACACCATATATTTT. It codes for CASSPSQGVGNTIYF.

This chain connects TRBV28 to TRBJ2-7; D unresolved. This CDR3 has 15 amino acids. Trimming pared 6 bases from V and 2 bases from J, leaving 17 bases between. CDR1 is MDHEN, CDR2 SYDVKM, per germline. CDR3: CASSKLFQDTYEQYF. The CDR3, as DNA: TGTGCCAGCAGCAAACTCTTCCAGGATACCTACGAGCAGTACTTC.

The V and J genes are TRBV7-8 and TRBJ1-1; no reliable D call. With 2 bases removed from V and 1 base from J, the gap between germline ends came to 14 bases. Germline V gene sequence: CDR1 SGHVS, CDR2 FQNEAQ. This CDR3 comprises 16 residues. The CDR3 nucleotides read TGTGCCAGCAGCTTAAAACGTCAGGCCTCGAACACTGAAGCTTTCTTT. Protein product: CASSLKRQASNTEAFF.